The rows below give T cell receptor beta chains drawn from one sample of a study of T cell repertoires in cytomegalovirus infection. Using its own MiXCR run on the reads, TCRdb lists one record per CDR3 protein. The repertoire consists of 830,000 or so distinct CDR3 sequences, with 30% to 35% occurring once and the leading ten covering 9.5% to 15%. Their antigens remain unidentified. The source material was cultured CD8+ T cells from PBMCs, sampled from culture after CMV antigen stimulation. The receptors derive from a human donor in good health (CMV status not recorded). Some clones in this sample may be carry-over from other donors' samples. The CDR3 runs from the conserved cysteine through the conserved F or W. D genes are given only for firm matches. For some rows the clone size is stated as once, few or many, or as a class when expanded; others skip it.

J,size,V,D,DNA,CDR3
TRBJ1-3,few,TRBV9,.,TGTGCCAGCAGCGCCTACCTCACAGGGTCCTCTGGAAACACCATATATTTT,CASSAYLTGSSGNTIYF
TRBJ2-7,few,TRBV27,.,TGTGCCAGCAGCAAAAGCCCCGGTCCCGGGGTGTACGAGCAGTACTTC,CASSKSPGPGVYEQYF
TRBJ1-6,few,TRBV19,.,TGTGCCAGTAGTATACTAGAGAATAATTCACCCCTCCACTTT,CASSILENNSPLHF
TRBJ2-1,few,TRBV13,TRBD1,TGTGCCAGCAGCTTAGGAGTCACAGGGGGCGACCCGCGGTTCTTC,CASSLGVTGGDPRFF
TRBJ2-2,few,TRBV7-9,.,TGTGCCAGCAGCCGTACAACCGCGGGACCCCAGAACACCGGGGAGCTGTTTTTT,CASSRTTAGPQNTGELFF
TRBJ2-2,many,TRBV5-6,.,TGTGCCAGCAGCTTGGGGGAACGGGGGAGGACCGGGGAGCTGTTTTTT,CASSLGERGRTGELFF
TRBJ2-2,few,TRBV11-3,TRBD1,TGTGCCAGCAGCTTAGGGAGACAGGGAGTGGCCGGGGAGCTGTTTTTT,CASSLGRQGVAGELFF
TRBJ2-7,few,TRBV20-1,.,TGCAGTGCTGTTTCCTACGAGCAGTACTTC,CSAVSYEQYF
TRBJ2-1,many,TRBV27,.,TGTGCCAGCAGCTTGTCAGGGTCCAATGAGCAGTTCTTC,CASSLSGSNEQFF
TRBJ1-1,.,TRBV12-3/TRBV12-4,.,TGTGCCAGCATCCCTTGGGGGGGTGCAGCTTTCTTT,CASIPWGGAAFF
TRBJ1-1,.,TRBV13,.,TGTGCCAGCAGCAACGAAGGGGGGAACACTGAAGCTTTCTTT,CASSNEGGNTEAFF
TRBJ1-1,.,TRBV10-3,TRBD1,TGTGCCATCAGTGGAGGGGGCCGCACTGAAGCTTTCTTT,CAISGGGRTEAFF
TRBJ2-4,.,TRBV7-9,TRBD2,TGTGCCAACAGCTTGGGACTAGGCCAAAACATTCAGTACTTC,CANSLGLGQNIQYF
TRBJ1-1,many,TRBV7-2,.,TGTGCCAGCAGCTTTCTGGGGGCCGGAGAATGGGACACTGAAGCTTTCTTT,CASSFLGAGEWDTEAFF
TRBJ1-2,.,TRBV10-3,TRBD1,TGTGCCATCAGTGAGTCGATCCCAGGGGGCTATGGCTACACCTTC,CAISESIPGGYGYTF
TRBJ1-2,.,TRBV7-9,.,TGTGCCAGCAGCTTCGGGCAGGCTGGGAATGGCTACACCTTC,CASSFGQAGNGYTF
TRBJ2-2,few,TRBV7-6,.,TGTGCCAGCAGCTTAACGGCGGGACACTTATCTGGGGAGCTGTTTTTT,CASSLTAGHLSGELFF
TRBJ1-1,many,TRBV7-9,.,TGTGCCAGCAGCCCTGCACAGGGTAGGAACACTGAAGCTTTCTTT,CASSPAQGRNTEAFF
TRBJ2-7,once,TRBV29-1,.,TGCAGCGTTATGGACAGCCGGAGTTCCTACGAGCAGTACTTC,CSVMDSRSSYEQYF
TRBJ1-5,.,TRBV4-1,TRBD1,TGCGCCAGCAGCCAATCCCCAGGGGGTCAGCCCCAGCATTTT,CASSQSPGGQPQHF
TRBJ2-6,.,TRBV20-1,.,TGCAGTGCTAGAGATCGAGGGAAGCGTACTGGGGCCAACGTCCTGACTTTC,CSARDRGKRTGANVLTF
TRBJ1-2,few,TRBV5-4,TRBD1,TGTGCCAGCAGCTTGGAAGGGGGCGTATTCTTC,CASSLEGGVFF
TRBJ2-1,.,TRBV6-1,TRBD1,TGTGCCAGCTGGCGACAGGGTGAGGAGCAGTTCTTC,CASWRQGEEQFF
TRBJ1-6,.,TRBV12-3/TRBV12-4,TRBD1,TGTGCCAGCAGTCCTCACAGGGGGCGCATTAATTCACCCCTCCACTTT,CASSPHRGRINSPLHF
TRBJ2-1,few,TRBV6-1,.,TGTGCCATCCCCGCCGGGACGGAGTACAATGAGCAGTTCTTC,CAIPAGTEYNEQFF
TRBJ2-7,few,TRBV7-9,TRBD1,TGTGCCAGCAGCCACCGGGACAGGGCCCACGAGCAGTACTTC,CASSHRDRAHEQYF
TRBJ1-5,few,TRBV7-2,.,TGTGCCAGCAGCTTAAGTGGGGGGGGGGGTTATAGCAATCAGCCCCAGCATTTT,CASSLSGGGGYSNQPQHF
TRBJ1-1,few,TRBV7-9,.,TGTGCCAGCAGCCCAGGACAGCTTGAAGCTTTCTTT,CASSPGQLEAFF
TRBJ1-2,.,TRBV4-1,.,TGCGCCAGCATCCAAGAGGTAGGGGTGGTGGGTTATGGCTACACCTTC,CASIQEVGVVGYGYTF
TRBJ2-1,.,TRBV9,.,TGTGCCAGCAGCGTACAGACAGCACCCCTTTACAATGAGCAGTTCTTC,CASSVQTAPLYNEQFF
TRBJ1-2,many,TRBV6-5,.,TGTGCCAGCAGTTACAAGGGCAGTACCTCTAACTATGGCTACACCTTC,CASSYKGSTSNYGYTF
TRBJ1-2,few,TRBV28,.,TGTGCCAGCAGCCCCCCAATGAGTAAGGGCTACACCTTC,CASSPPMSKGYTF
TRBJ1-2,.,TRBV20-1,.,TGCAGTGCTAGAGGGACACCCTCTGGGGACTATGGCTACACCTTC,CSARGTPSGDYGYTF
TRBJ1-2,few,TRBV7-9,TRBD1,TGTGCCAGCAGCTTGTACAAAGGGACAGACTATGGCTACACCTTC,CASSLYKGTDYGYTF
TRBJ2-2,many,TRBV10-3,TRBD2,TGTGCCTCCCAGCCCGGGACTAGCGGCGGGGAGCTGTTTTTT,CASQPGTSGGELFF
TRBJ1-2,.,TRBV9,TRBD1,TGTGCCAGCAGCGGAGGACAGGACCAGTTTTTTAACTATGGCTACACCTTC,CASSGGQDQFFNYGYTF